This is a list of T cell receptor beta chains from one sample in a study of T cells in Graves' hyperthyroidism and ophthalmopathy. TCRdb passed the multiplex PCR reads through MiXCR, listing each CDR3 protein once. The sample consists of roughly 500,000 distinct CDR3 sequences, about 43% of them appearing once. The sample taken for sequencing was peripheral blood or thyroid tissue (not recorded which). These receptors were collected from an adult woman with Graves' disease, either hyperthyroidism or ophthalmopathy (not recorded which). The CDR3 runs from the conserved cysteine through the conserved F or W. The D gene is left open where the match is weak. Size values are once, few and many counts, or a class for expanded clones, and some rows have none.

V	D	J	size	CDR3	DNA
TRBV25-1	NA	TRBJ1-3	NA	CASSEWGRTIYF	TGTGCCAGCAGTGAATGGGGGCGGACCATATATTTT
TRBV6-4	NA	TRBJ1-2	many	CASSDTPGYGYTF	TGTGCCAGCAGTGACACTCCTGGCTATGGCTACACCTTC
TRBV20-1	NA	TRBJ2-6	few	CSAGGWGSGANVLTF	TGCAGTGCTGGGGGTTGGGGCTCTGGGGCCAACGTCCTGACTTTC
TRBV28	TRBD2	TRBJ2-7	NA	CASSSPGLALREQYF	TGTGCCAGCAGCTCCCCGGGACTAGCACTTCGGGAGCAGTACTTC
TRBV14	NA	TRBJ1-1	NA	CASSQALQGDEAFF	TGTGCCAGCAGCCAAGCGCTTCAAGGGGATGAAGCTTTCTTT
TRBV5-1	TRBD1	TRBJ1-2	NA	CASSYSGTDYGYTF	TGCGCCAGCAGCTATTCCGGGACAGACTATGGCTACACCTTC
TRBV28	NA	TRBJ2-2	NA	CATCGGLTPNTGELFF	TGTGCCACCTGTGGGGGGCTCACACCAAACACCGGGGAGCTGTTTTTT
TRBV7-3	NA	TRBJ2-5	many	CASSPTKGKETQYF	TGTGCCAGCAGTCCTACAAAGGGGAAGGAGACCCAGTACTTC
TRBV7-9	NA	TRBJ1-6	NA	CASSLGQSFSPLHF	TGTGCCAGCAGCCTTGGACAGAGTTTTTCACCCCTCCACTTT
TRBV12-3/TRBV12-4	TRBD2	TRBJ2-7	NA	CASRRLAGLYEQYF	TGTGCCAGCAGACGACTAGCGGGCCTATACGAGCAGTACTTC
TRBV14	NA	TRBJ2-7	NA	CASSPTDPPVEQYF	TGTGCCAGCAGCCCGACGGACCCTCCGGTGGAGCAGTACTTC
TRBV12-3/TRBV12-4	NA	TRBJ1-2	NA	CASSFGARGYTF	TGTGCCAGCAGTTTTGGGGCGCGGGGCTACACCTTC
TRBV10-3	TRBD1	TRBJ1-1	many	CAITATGSSTEAFF	TGTGCCATTACTGCGACAGGGAGTAGCACTGAAGCTTTCTTT
TRBV7-9	NA	TRBJ1-2	many	CASRLTDNYGYTF	TGTGCCAGCAGATTAACAGATAACTATGGCTACACCTTC
TRBV5-6	TRBD1	TRBJ1-1	few	CASYTRQGRAFF	TGTGCCAGCTACACCCGACAGGGGCGAGCTTTCTTT
TRBV5-6	NA	TRBJ1-3	many	CASSAHSGNTIYF	TGTGCCAGCAGCGCTCACTCTGGAAACACCATATATTTT
TRBV7-9	NA	TRBJ2-7	many	CAHGGETANEQYF	TGTGCGCACGGGGGCGAAACGGCCAACGAGCAGTACTTC
TRBV10-2	TRBD1	TRBJ1-5	NA	CASSRQGAQPQHF	TGCGCCAGCAGTCGACAGGGGGCGCAGCCCCAGCATTTT
TRBV24-1	TRBD1	TRBJ2-5	many	CATSAVDRGRQETQYF	TGTGCCACCAGTGCAGTGGACAGGGGGCGGCAAGAGACCCAGTACTTC
TRBV7-2	NA	TRBJ1-2	many	CASSLGQESYGYTF	TGTGCCAGCAGCTTAGGACAGGAGTCCTATGGCTACACCTTC
TRBV7-9	NA	TRBJ2-7	few	CASSLSQATWEQYF	TGTGCCAGCAGCTTAAGTCAGGCCACCTGGGAGCAGTACTTC
TRBV12-3/TRBV12-4	NA	TRBJ1-2	NA	CASSVSTYGYTF	TGTGCCAGCAGTGTCTCCACCTATGGCTACACCTTC
TRBV2	NA	TRBJ1-5	many	CASREAENQPQHF	TGTGCCAGCAGGGAGGCAGAAAATCAGCCCCAGCATTTT